The clone carrying this TCR beta chain was counted many times. No antigen is known for it. Rearranged V-D-J TRB sequences were amplified with a mixed TRB-A/B primer pool. One entry per CDR3 protein results from TCRdb running MiXCR on the multiplex PCR reads. The sample carries 13,000 or so distinct CDR3 sequences, around 23% recorded once. Peripheral blood genomic DNA, not sorted cells or RNA, was the template. The CDR3 is 15 residues long. Germline V gene lookup returns CDR1 GTSNPN and CDR2 SVGIG (reference sequence). V was shortened by 1 base and J by 2 bases, with 9 bases between the two germline ends. This sample was included in a study of T cell repertoires in aging, cancer and after chemotherapy. Overall study findings and caveats: In healthy donors, age-related TCR diversity loss mainly reflected lost richness.

The source is a human donor in good health. The sample was blood. The chain employs TRBV30 and TRBJ1-6; D possibly corresponds to TRBD1 (6 bases). CDR3 nucleotides: TGTGCCTGGAGTGCCCGGACAGCCTATAATTCACCCCTCCACTTT. Its protein is CAWSARTAYNSPLHF.